This T cell receptor beta chain came from a study of blood T cells in healthy people across ages. Study-wide results and limits: A strong correlation was found between TCR beta diversity and the percentage of naive T cells. Conclusively comparing naive with antigen-experienced cells was impossible with unsorted PBMCs. It was not known whether donors were CMV positive (a possible confounder of expanded clonotype changes).

This clonotype was seen ten or more times. Its antigen is as yet unknown. Sample-barcoded 5' priming and a J-beta primer mix drove a second PCR of roughly 7 to 11 cycles. Every cDNA molecule bore a tag from a template-switch adaptor containing 12 random nucleotides. TCRdb itself ran the 5' RACE reads through MiXCR, one entry per CDR3 protein. The repertoire holds about 1,600,000 distinct CDR3 sequences, with approximately 42% as singletons. This CDR3 comprises 12 residues. The V segment lost 3 bases and the J segment 3 bases; nucleotides outside the gene matches: 0. Germline CDR1 reads DFQATT; CDR2 reads SNEGSKA (reference sequence).

The V call is TRBV20-1, the J call TRBJ2-7; 9 bases are shared with TRBD1. The source is a woman aged 18-35 years in good health. Specimen: blood. CDR3 sequence: CSARTGGYEQYF. CDR3 nucleotide sequence: TGCAGTGCTAGGACAGGGGGCTACGAGCAGTACTTC.